These T cell receptor beta chains were read from a single sample in a study of PD-1 blockade in classical Hodgkin lymphoma. Profiled with immunoSEQ multiplex PCR; TCRdb holds only in-frame clones, not every one. The table includes nearly 25,000 clones, about 76% detected once. Here the sequenced sample was peripheral blood mononuclear cells (PBMCs), taken before the second cycle of nivolumab. These receptors all stem from a human donor with classical Hodgkin lymphoma. Each CDR3 is given with its conserved first and last residue. The order of the fields is CDR3 DNA, CDR3 protein, J gene, clone size, D gene, V gene. A D gene is named only where the DNA matches it firmly. Size is omitted from some rows. Given values are once, few, many or a class for expanded clones.

CDR3nt: TGTGCCAGCAGCCCCAGGGTTTCCTACGAGCAGTACTTC
CDR3aa: CASSPRVSYEQYF
j_gene: TRBJ2-7
abundance: once
d_gene: -
v_gene: TRBV7-8

CDR3nt: TGTGCCTGGAGTCTGAGACAGGGATTAGCAGGGAGCAATCAGCCCCAGCATTTT
CDR3aa: CAWSLRQGLAGSNQPQHF
j_gene: TRBJ1-5
abundance: -
d_gene: TRBD1
v_gene: TRBV30

CDR3nt: TGTGCCAGCAGCTTGGCAGGGGGCTTCAATCAGCCCCAGCATTTT
CDR3aa: CASSLAGGFNQPQHF
j_gene: TRBJ1-5
abundance: -
d_gene: TRBD1
v_gene: TRBV5-5

CDR3nt: TGTGCCAGCTCACCACTGTCGGGGAACACTGAAGCTTTCTTT
CDR3aa: CASSPLSGNTEAFF
j_gene: TRBJ1-1
abundance: -
d_gene: -
v_gene: TRBV18

CDR3nt: TGTGCCAGCAGCGTTAGCGGGGCCTCCTACAATGAGCAGTTCTTC
CDR3aa: CASSVSGASYNEQFF
j_gene: TRBJ2-1
abundance: -
d_gene: TRBD2
v_gene: TRBV9

CDR3nt: TGTGCCAGCTCACCACCGGGCAGGACACGCTCTGGAAACACCATATATTTT
CDR3aa: CASSPPGRTRSGNTIYF
j_gene: TRBJ1-3
abundance: -
d_gene: -
v_gene: TRBV18

CDR3nt: TGTGCCAGCAGCCCACTCGACAGGGGAAATCAGCCTCAGCATTTT
CDR3aa: CASSPLDRGNQPQHF
j_gene: TRBJ1-5
abundance: -
d_gene: TRBD1
v_gene: TRBV7-8

CDR3nt: TGTGCCAGCAGCCCACTCGCGGGAGCGGTTCGCACCGGGGAGCTGTTTTTT
CDR3aa: CASSPLAGAVRTGELFF
j_gene: TRBJ2-2
abundance: -
d_gene: TRBD2
v_gene: TRBV6-4

CDR3nt: TGCGCCAGCAGCTTTGAGTACCAAGAGACCCAGTACTTC
CDR3aa: CASSFEYQETQYF
j_gene: TRBJ2-5
abundance: -
d_gene: -
v_gene: TRBV5-1

CDR3nt: TGTGCCAGCAGCCCCCGAGCAGGGACCCAGTACTTC
CDR3aa: CASSPRAGTQYF
j_gene: TRBJ2-5
abundance: -
d_gene: -
v_gene: TRBV9

CDR3nt: TGTGCCAGCAGTGAAGCGTATCATTCACCCCTCCACTTT
CDR3aa: CASSEAYHSPLHF
j_gene: TRBJ1-6
abundance: -
d_gene: -
v_gene: TRBV6-1

CDR3nt: TGTGCCAGCGGGGACAGGTACTATGGCTACACCTTC
CDR3aa: CASGDRYYGYTF
j_gene: TRBJ1-2
abundance: -
d_gene: TRBD1
v_gene: TRBV6-1

CDR3nt: TGCAGCGTCCTAGGACAGGGGGTAACCTACGAGCAGTACTTC
CDR3aa: CSVLGQGVTYEQYF
j_gene: TRBJ2-7
abundance: -
d_gene: TRBD1
v_gene: TRBV29-1

CDR3nt: TGTGCCAGCAGCTTCTGGACAGGATACAATGAGCAGTTCTTC
CDR3aa: CASSFWTGYNEQFF
j_gene: TRBJ2-1
abundance: -
d_gene: TRBD1
v_gene: TRBV7-6

CDR3nt: TGTGCTAGTGGTTTCCCTCAGGGGTATGAATACGAGCAGTACTTC
CDR3aa: CASGFPQGYEYEQYF
j_gene: TRBJ2-7
abundance: medium-sized
d_gene: -
v_gene: TRBV12-5

CDR3nt: TGTACCAGTGATCCCGGGACAGGAAGCAATCAGCCCCAGCATTTT
CDR3aa: CTSDPGTGSNQPQHF
j_gene: TRBJ1-5
abundance: -
d_gene: TRBD1
v_gene: TRBV2

CDR3nt: TGTGCCAGCAGCTTAGTACTTAACGGTTTTGAGGGCTACACCTTC
CDR3aa: CASSLVLNGFEGYTF
j_gene: TRBJ1-2
abundance: -
d_gene: -
v_gene: TRBV7-2

CDR3nt: TGTGCCAGCAGCTTGGACAGCGGCGCTAGCACAGATACGCAGTATTTT
CDR3aa: CASSLDSGASTDTQYF
j_gene: TRBJ2-3
abundance: -
d_gene: -
v_gene: TRBV5-8

CDR3nt: TGCGCCAGCAGTGACAGGGGCGAGCAGTACTTC
CDR3aa: CASSDRGEQYF
j_gene: TRBJ2-7
abundance: -
d_gene: -
v_gene: TRBV10-1

CDR3nt: TGTGCCAGCAGCTTTGGGGGAGATTCACCCCTCCACTTT
CDR3aa: CASSFGGDSPLHF
j_gene: TRBJ1-6
abundance: few
d_gene: -
v_gene: TRBV7-9

CDR3nt: TGTGCCAGCAGCAACAGCTACAATGAGCAGTTCTTC
CDR3aa: CASSNSYNEQFF
j_gene: TRBJ2-1
abundance: -
d_gene: -
v_gene: TRBV7-9

CDR3nt: TGTGCCAGCAGCTCGGTAGTTAAGGGTTTGAACGAGCAGTACTTC
CDR3aa: CASSSVVKGLNEQYF
j_gene: TRBJ2-7
abundance: -
d_gene: -
v_gene: TRBV7-9

CDR3nt: TGTGCCAGCAGTGAGTCGGGTTCGATCTACAATGAGCAGTTCTTC
CDR3aa: CASSESGSIYNEQFF
j_gene: TRBJ2-1
abundance: -
d_gene: -
v_gene: TRBV6-1

CDR3nt: TGTGCCAGCAGCTTACTTGGAGCGGGAGGGCCCTACGAGCAGTACTTC
CDR3aa: CASSLLGAGGPYEQYF
j_gene: TRBJ2-7
abundance: -
d_gene: TRBD2
v_gene: TRBV7-3

CDR3nt: TGTGCAAGTCGCGTACCGGCCGGGGCCTACGAGCAGTACTTC
CDR3aa: CASRVPAGAYEQYF
j_gene: TRBJ2-7
abundance: -
d_gene: -
v_gene: TRBV12-2

CDR3nt: TGCGCCAGCAGCTTGGAGACCGGGAAATCTGGGGCCAACGTCCTGACTTTC
CDR3aa: CASSLETGKSGANVLTF
j_gene: TRBJ2-6
abundance: -
d_gene: -
v_gene: TRBV5-1

CDR3nt: TGCAGCGTTGATATGTTTGTGACAGGGGCTGTCTATGGCTACACCTTC
CDR3aa: CSVDMFVTGAVYGYTF
j_gene: TRBJ1-2
abundance: -
d_gene: TRBD1
v_gene: TRBV29-1

CDR3nt: TGTGCCAGCAGCCCCCAAGGGGGGCCTAATGAAAAACTGTTTTTT
CDR3aa: CASSPQGGPNEKLFF
j_gene: TRBJ1-4
abundance: -
d_gene: -
v_gene: TRBV5-6

CDR3nt: TGTGCCAGCAGCTTACAGACCTACGAGCAGTACTTC
CDR3aa: CASSLQTYEQYF
j_gene: TRBJ2-7
abundance: once
d_gene: -
v_gene: TRBV6-6

CDR3nt: TGTGCCAGCAGCTTAGCGGGGGGCGACTATGGCTACACCTTC
CDR3aa: CASSLAGGDYGYTF
j_gene: TRBJ1-2
abundance: -
d_gene: -
v_gene: TRBV7-9

CDR3nt: TGTGCCAGCAGCTTTAGCAATCAGCCCCAGCATTTT
CDR3aa: CASSFSNQPQHF
j_gene: TRBJ1-5
abundance: -
d_gene: -
v_gene: TRBV7-8

CDR3nt: TGTGCCAGCAGCTTAGGGGGGGGAAAGGGACAACTGTTTTTT
CDR3aa: CASSLGGGKGQLFF
j_gene: TRBJ1-4
abundance: -
d_gene: -
v_gene: TRBV7-2

CDR3nt: TGTGCCAGCAGCTTAGCTGTCAGGACAGATACGCAGTATTTT
CDR3aa: CASSLAVRTDTQYF
j_gene: TRBJ2-3
abundance: -
d_gene: -
v_gene: TRBV7-9

CDR3nt: TGTGCCAGCAAGGGTAGCTATGGCTACACCTTC
CDR3aa: CASKGSYGYTF
j_gene: TRBJ1-2
abundance: once
d_gene: -
v_gene: TRBV6-5

CDR3nt: TGCGCCAGCAGCTTGGTTCCAGGAGCTAACACTGAAGCTTTCTTT
CDR3aa: CASSLVPGANTEAFF
j_gene: TRBJ1-1
abundance: -
d_gene: -
v_gene: TRBV5-1

CDR3nt: TGTGCCAGCAGTGACTACTATGGCTACACCTTC
CDR3aa: CASSDYYGYTF
j_gene: TRBJ1-2
abundance: -
d_gene: -
v_gene: TRBV2

CDR3nt: TGCAGCGTCGGGACTAGCGCCACCGGGGAGCTGTTTTTT
CDR3aa: CSVGTSATGELFF
j_gene: TRBJ2-2
abundance: few
d_gene: TRBD2
v_gene: TRBV29-1

CDR3nt: TGTGCCAGTACCCCGACGGTTACTAGCACAGATACGCAGTATTTT
CDR3aa: CASTPTVTSTDTQYF
j_gene: TRBJ2-3
abundance: -
d_gene: -
v_gene: TRBV19

CDR3nt: TGCGCCAGCAGCTTGGGTCAGGTTGGTGAAAAACTGTTTTTT
CDR3aa: CASSLGQVGEKLFF
j_gene: TRBJ1-4
abundance: -
d_gene: -
v_gene: TRBV5-1

CDR3nt: TGTGCCAGCAGTGAATTTGGGGGAGGGCAGCCCCAGCATTTT
CDR3aa: CASSEFGGGQPQHF
j_gene: TRBJ1-5
abundance: -
d_gene: -
v_gene: TRBV2

CDR3nt: TGTGCCAGCAGCCAGCAGCTTAGGCGGGATCACAATGAGCAGTTCTTC
CDR3aa: CASSQQLRRDHNEQFF
j_gene: TRBJ2-1
abundance: -
d_gene: -
v_gene: TRBV4-2